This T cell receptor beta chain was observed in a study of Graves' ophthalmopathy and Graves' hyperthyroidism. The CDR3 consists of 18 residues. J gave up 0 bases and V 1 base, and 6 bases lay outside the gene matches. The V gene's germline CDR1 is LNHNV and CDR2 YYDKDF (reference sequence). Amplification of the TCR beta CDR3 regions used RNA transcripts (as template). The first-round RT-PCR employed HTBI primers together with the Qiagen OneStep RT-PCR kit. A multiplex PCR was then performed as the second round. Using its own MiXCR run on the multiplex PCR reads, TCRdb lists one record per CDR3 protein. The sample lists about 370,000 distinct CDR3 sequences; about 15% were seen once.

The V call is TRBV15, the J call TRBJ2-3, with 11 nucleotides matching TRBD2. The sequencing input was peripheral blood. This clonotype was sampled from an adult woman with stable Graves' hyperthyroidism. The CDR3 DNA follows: TGTGCCACCAGCAGAGTCAAGATAGCGGGAGGGAGCACAGATACGCAGTATTTT. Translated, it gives CATSRVKIAGGSTDTQYF.